The TCR beta chain under discussion was sequenced for a study of CD8 T cells in Susac syndrome. Overall study findings and caveats: The study's TCR sequencing and HLA analysis drew on a certain number of individuals. That number was acknowledged as relatively small.

This CDR3 is 11 amino acids long. CDR1 is MNHEY and CDR2 is SVGEGT in the germline V gene. Trimming stripped 9 bases from V and 9 bases from J, with 12 bases between. For this clonotype: The antigen remains unidentified.

Random hexamers were used to reverse transcribe 0.5 to 1 ug of RNA. One entry per CDR3 protein, called by TCRdb with MiXCR from the immunoSEQ multiplex PCR reads. The sample consists of about 300,000 distinct CDR3 sequences, approximately 85% of them appearing once. Sequenced input: CD8+ T cells from PBMCs. This TCR derives from a human donor with multiple sclerosis. The J gene is TRBJ2-1, the V gene TRBV6-2 or TRBV6-3; D not certain. For the CDR3, the DNA is TGTGCCAGTAGAAGGGTTGCTGAGCAGTTCTTC. Translated: CASRRVAEQFF.